These 14 T cell receptor beta chains share one sample of origin, sequenced in a study of T cell changes during pregnancy in multiple sclerosis. Sequencing used immunoSEQ multiplex PCR; TCRdb keeps in-frame clones, though not all of them. This table holds tens of thousands of clones, 75% to 95% found once. The sample here was peripheral blood, taken in the first trimester of pregnancy. These receptors all stem from a female donor in good health, enrolled as a control in a pregnancy study.

The V and J genes are TRBV11-2 and TRBJ2-5, with a weak D call TRBD1 (6 bases). The CDR3 runs 14 residues. Germline CDR1 reads SGHAT; CDR2 reads FQNNGV. Trimming stripped 4 bases from V and 1 base from J, with 10 bases between. CDR3 in amino acids: CASSSQGSQETQYF. In DNA form, the CDR3 reads TGTGCCAGCAGCTCCCAGGGGTCCCAAGAGACCCAGTACTTC.

The gene calls are TRBV29-1 and TRBJ1-1; no definite D call. V was trimmed by 2 bases and J by 6 bases, leaving 10 bases between them. Germline assignment: CDR1 SQVTM and CDR2 ANQGSEA. CDR3 length: 12 residues. The CDR3 DNA follows: TGCAGCGTTGAACGGGAGAGGGCTGAAGCTTTCTTT. It specifies CSVERERAEAFF.

For the CDR3, the DNA is TGTGCCAGCAGCTTAGACGGCGGGGCTGAGCAGTTCTTC. Protein: CASSLDGGAEQFF. V gene TRBV7-6 combines with J gene TRBJ2-1, with a weak D call TRBD2 (6 bases). CDR1 SGHVS and CDR2 FNYEAQ come from the germline V gene. Deletions cut 1 base from V and 9 bases from J, with 10 bases between. The CDR3 sequence is 13 residues long.

CDR3 in DNA: TGTGCCAGCCGGACTAGCGGGTCCGCGCGGCAGTACTTC. Its protein is CASRTSGSARQYF. The chain combines TRBV28 with TRBJ2-7; 11 bases align to TRBD2. Germline assignment: CDR1 MDHEN and CDR2 SYDVKM. This CDR3 region has 13 residues. J lost 9 bases, V lost 8 bases, and 9 bases had no gene match. Together with reference TRBV28 and TRBJ2-7, the CDR3 gives the full variable domain: DVKVTQSSRYLVKRTGEKVFLECVQDMDHENMFWYRQDPGLGLRLIYFSYDVKMKEKGDIPEGYSVSREKKERFSLILESASTNQTSMYLCASRTSGSARQYFGPGTRLTVT.

The V and J genes are TRBV6-1 and TRBJ2-5; 9 bases are a match to TRBD2. CDR1 is MNHNS and CDR2 is SASEGT in the germline V gene. After removal of 3 bases from V and 4 bases from J, the junction contained 9 bases not matched to a gene. CDR3 length: 16 amino acids. The CDR3 DNA follows: TGTGCCAGCAGTGACGTTGGCGGGGGGGCCGGAGAGACCCAGTACTTC. This codes for CASSDVGGGAGETQYF.

The rearrangement uses TRBV29-1 and TRBJ2-2, with D perhaps matching TRBD1 (5 bases). V was trimmed by 4 bases and J by 5 bases, leaving 11 bases between them. The CDR3 spans 13 residues. Germline CDR1 SQVTM, CDR2 ANQGSEA. CDR3 amino acids: CSVGVGATGELFF. The CDR3 bases are TGCAGCGTTGGGGTAGGGGCGACCGGGGAGCTGTTTTTT.

This clone was recorded a few times. The chain combines TRBV7-8 with TRBJ1-6, with D possibly matching TRBD1 (6 bases). Germline V CDR1 and CDR2: SGHVS, FQNEAQ. V lost 5 bases and J 5 bases, leaving 16 bases between the germline ends. The CDR3 totals 16 residues. CDR3 coding DNA: TGTGCCAGCAGCCCAGAGGGGGTCTTCAATAATTCACCCCTCCACTTT. As protein: CASSPEGVFNNSPLHF.

The rearrangement links TRBV25-1 to TRBJ1-1; D ambiguous. Trimming pared 5 bases from V and 0 bases from J, leaving 7 bases between. In germline, CDR1 is MGHDK, CDR2 SYGVNS. The length of the CDR3 is 13 residues. CDR3 amino acids: CASSPGMNTEAFF. DNA of the CDR3: TGTGCCAGCAGTCCGGGGATGAACACTGAAGCTTTCTTT.

The J gene is TRBJ1-5, the V gene TRBV18, with a weak D call TRBD1 (6 bases). Germline V gene sequence: CDR1 KGHSH, CDR2 LQKENI. The CDR3 covers 13 residues. Trimming removed 6 bases at V and 7 bases at J, with 13 bases between. The CDR3 reads CASSANRAQPQHF. CDR3 sequence (DNA): TGTGCCAGCTCGGCCAACAGGGCCCAGCCCCAGCATTTT.

This sequence joins TRBV7-2 and TRBJ2-5; 10 bases map to TRBD2. Trimming took 5 bases from V and 2 from J; bases not matched to a gene: 8. The CDR3 length is 16 residues. The germline V gene has CDR1 SGHTA and CDR2 FQGNSA. The CDR3 here is CASSPQAGGRQETQYF. In DNA, the CDR3 is TGTGCCAGCAGCCCTCAAGCGGGGGGGCGGCAAGAGACCCAGTACTTC.

The V gene is TRBV7-2, the J gene TRBJ2-1, with 8 bases aligning to TRBD1. Germline values: CDR1 SGHTA, CDR2 FQGNSA. The CDR3 runs to 13 residues. J was trimmed by 13 bases and V by 0 bases; bases with no gene match: 5. CDR3 in DNA: TGTGCCAGCAGCTTAGCGTCCCAGGGGGCCCAGTTCTTC. This encodes CASSLASQGAQFF.

The genes are TRBV14 and TRBJ1-6; possibly TRBD1 for D (5 bases). The CDR3 runs to 13 residues. The germline CDR1 and CDR2 sequences are SGHDN and FVKESK. Trimming took off 1 base at V and 10 bases at J, with 8 bases between the two ends. The CDR3 region has the DNA TGTGCCAGCAGCCAAGTGGGGGGATCACCCCTCCACTTT. It encodes CASSQVGGSPLHF.

The chain couples TRBV6-5 to TRBJ2-1; 7 bases line up with TRBD1. The trim removed 6 bases at V and 9 bases at J, leaving 5 bases unmatched. This CDR3 region has 12 residues. The germline gives CDR1 MNHEY, CDR2 SVGAGI. The CDR3 region is CASSDRATEQFF. The CDR3 nucleotides are TGTGCCAGCAGCGACAGGGCCACTGAGCAGTTCTTC.

The chain employs TRBV5-1 and TRBJ2-7, with 7 positions matching TRBD2. J was trimmed by 0 bases and V by 5 bases; bases with no gene match: 8. The CDR3 is 15 residues long. CDR1 is SGHRS and CDR2 is YFSETQ in the germline V gene. CDR3 nucleotide sequence: TGCGCCAGCAGTCCTTGGCGGGAGAGCTCCTACGAGCAGTACTTC. As protein: CASSPWRESSYEQYF.